The next 8 T cell receptor beta chains were all read from a single sample in a study of blood T cell repertoires in COVID-19. The assay was immunoSEQ multiplex PCR, and TCRdb's table has in-frame clones only and misses some. The data show around 150,000 clones, under 85% seen once. What was sequenced was peripheral blood. The receptor set was obtained from a man between 65 and 79 years old with acute or convalescent COVID-19.

The chain employs TRBV7-2 and TRBJ2-7; 8 nucleotides match TRBD1. CDR1 and CDR2 from the germline V gene are SGHTA and FQGNSA. V dropped 4 bases and J dropped 10; count of bases not matched to a gene: 6. The CDR3 has 12 amino acids. The CDR3 loop reads CASSSRGLRQYF. CDR3 sequence (DNA): TGTGCCAGCAGCTCCAGGGGGCTAAGACAGTACTTC.

The CDR3 nucleotides read TGTGCCAGCAGCCCCACTAGGACAGCTCTTAATGAAAAACTGTTTTTT. It translates to CASSPTRTALNEKLFF. The chain is built from TRBV3-1 (or the pseudogene TRBV3-2) and TRBJ1-4; the D gene is possibly TRBD1 (6 bases). The CDR3 contains 16 residues. CDR1 is LGHDT, CDR2 YNNKEL, per germline (reference sequence). V was cut by 4 bases and J by 4 bases, with 16 bases left in between.

This clone was recorded only once. The rearrangement joins TRBV28 to TRBJ2-3; a weak D match, TRBD2 (6 bases). Trimming cost V 4 bases and J 4 bases, with 18 bases left between them. There are 16 residues in the CDR3. CDR1 MDHEN and CDR2 SYDVKM come from the germline V gene. In DNA form, the CDR3 reads TGTGCCAGCAGTTCAGCCGCTTTACGGGAGTCAGATACGCAGTATTTT. Translated: CASSSAALRESDTQYF.

J is TRBJ2-2 and V is TRBV30; 9 bases are shared with TRBD1. The junction had 3 bases not matched to a gene; V was cut back by 5 bases and J by 2 bases. Germline V gene data show CDR1 as GTSNPN and CDR2 as SVGIG (reference sequence). CDR3 length: 14 amino acids. In DNA form, the CDR3 reads TGTGCCTGGCGACAGGGGGGAAACACCGGGGAGCTGTTTTTT. Protein sequence: CAWRQGGNTGELFF.

The CDR3 DNA sequence: TGTGCCAGTAGTATACCAGATGGAAACACCATATATTTT. As protein: CASSIPDGNTIYF. The rearrangement joins TRBV19 to TRBJ1-3; D call uncertain. CDR3 size: 13 residues. Germline V lookup: CDR1 LNHDA, CDR2 SQIVND (reference sequence). Deletions cut 2 bases from V and 3 bases from J, with 5 bases between.

The chain combines TRBV10-2 with TRBJ2-3; 7 bases match TRBD1. The germline CDR1 and CDR2 sequences are WSHSY and SAAADI. The CDR3 loop spans 14 amino acids. Trimming removed 6 bases from V and 1 base from J; junction bases left unmatched: 4. The CDR3 DNA reads TGCGCCAGCAGCGACAGGGCTGGCACAGATACGCAGTATTTT. Its protein is CASSDRAGTDTQYF.

This clone was seen a single time. The CDR3 loop is CASMGQEETQYF. CDR3 DNA sequence: TGTGCCAGCATGGGTCAGGAAGAGACCCAGTACTTC. This chain links TRBV28 with TRBJ2-5; D remains ambiguous. The V gene's germline CDR1 is MDHEN and CDR2 SYDVKM. The V end was cut by 7 bases, the J end by 3 bases, with 9 bases between. The CDR3 runs to 12 residues. Full variable domain (rest looked up from reference TRBV28 and TRBJ2-5): DVKVTQSSRYLVKRTGEKVFLECVQDMDHENMFWYRQDPGLGLRLIYFSYDVKMKEKGDIPEGYSVSREKKERFSLILESASTNQTSMYLCASMGQEETQYFGPGTRLLVL.

The rearrangement uses TRBV7-9 and TRBJ1-2; D is unresolved. This CDR3 region has 14 residues. V dropped 2 bases and J dropped 4 bases, with 11 bases sitting between them. Germline CDR1 is SEHNR and CDR2 is FQNEAQ (reference sequence). CDR3 DNA: TGTGCCAGCAGCTTAAGTCCAGCGCTCTATGGCTACACCTTC. This translates into CASSLSPALYGYTF.